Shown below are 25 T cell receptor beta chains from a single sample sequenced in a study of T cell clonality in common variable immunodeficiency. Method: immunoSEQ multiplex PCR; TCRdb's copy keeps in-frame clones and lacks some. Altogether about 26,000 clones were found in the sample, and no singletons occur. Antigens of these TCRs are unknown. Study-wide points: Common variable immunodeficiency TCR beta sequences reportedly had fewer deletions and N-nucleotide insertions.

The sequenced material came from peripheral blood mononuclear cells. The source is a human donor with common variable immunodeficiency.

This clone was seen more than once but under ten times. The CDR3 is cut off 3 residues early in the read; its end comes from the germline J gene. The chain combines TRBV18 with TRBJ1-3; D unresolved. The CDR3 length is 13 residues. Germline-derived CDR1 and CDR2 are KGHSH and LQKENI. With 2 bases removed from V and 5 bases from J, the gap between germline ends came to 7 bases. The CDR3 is CASSPGIRNTIYF. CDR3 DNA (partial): TGTGCCAGCTCACCAGGCATCCGAAACACC.

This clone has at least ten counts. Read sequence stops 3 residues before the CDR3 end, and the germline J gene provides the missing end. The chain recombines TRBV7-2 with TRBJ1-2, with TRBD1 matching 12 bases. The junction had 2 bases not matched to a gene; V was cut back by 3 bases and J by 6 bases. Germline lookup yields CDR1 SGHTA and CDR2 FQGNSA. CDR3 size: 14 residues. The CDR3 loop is CASSLGQGADGYTF. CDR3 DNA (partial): TGTGCCAGCAGCTTGGGACAGGGGGCGGATGGC.

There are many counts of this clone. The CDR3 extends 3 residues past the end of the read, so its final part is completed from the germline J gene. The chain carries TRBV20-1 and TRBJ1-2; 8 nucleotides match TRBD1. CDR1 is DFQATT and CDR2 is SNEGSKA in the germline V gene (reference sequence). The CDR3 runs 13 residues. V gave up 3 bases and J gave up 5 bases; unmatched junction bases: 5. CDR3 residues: CSASPRTGYGYTF. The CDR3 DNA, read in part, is TGCAGTGCTAGCCCTCGGACAGGGTATGGC.

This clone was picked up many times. The CDR3 sequence is CASSQQGQGQEAFF. The CDR3 bases that were read are TGTGCCAGCAGCCAACAAGGACAGGGGCAGGAA. V gene TRBV14 combines with J gene TRBJ1-1; 9 nucleotides match TRBD1. The read is 3 residues too short to cover the CDR3 end, so that end is filled in from the germline J gene. The CDR3 contains 14 residues. In germline, CDR1 is SGHDN, CDR2 FVKESK.

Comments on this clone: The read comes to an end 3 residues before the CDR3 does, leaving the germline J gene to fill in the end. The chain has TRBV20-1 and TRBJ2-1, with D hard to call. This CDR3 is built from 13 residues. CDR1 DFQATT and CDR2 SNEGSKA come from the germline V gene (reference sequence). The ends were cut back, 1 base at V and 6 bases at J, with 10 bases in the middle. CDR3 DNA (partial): TGCAGTGCTAGAGCGGAAGGGCGCAATGAG. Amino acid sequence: CSARAEGRNE. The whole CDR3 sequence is CSARAEGRNEQFF.

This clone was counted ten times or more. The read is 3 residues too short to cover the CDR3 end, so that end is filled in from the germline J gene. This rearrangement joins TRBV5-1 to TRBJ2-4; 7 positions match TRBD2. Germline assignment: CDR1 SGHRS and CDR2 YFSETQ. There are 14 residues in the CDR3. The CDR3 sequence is CASSLEGGGRIQYF. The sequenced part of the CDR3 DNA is TGCGCCAGCAGCTTGGAGGGCGGGGGTCGGATT.

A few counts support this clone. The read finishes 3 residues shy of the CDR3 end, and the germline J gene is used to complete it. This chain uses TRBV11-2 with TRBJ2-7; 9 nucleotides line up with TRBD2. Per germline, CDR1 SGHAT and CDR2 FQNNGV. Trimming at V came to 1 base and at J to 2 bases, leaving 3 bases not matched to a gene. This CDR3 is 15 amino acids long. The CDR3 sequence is CASSLGAGGPYEQYF. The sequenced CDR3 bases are TGTGCCAGCAGCTTAGGTGCGGGAGGGCCCTACGAG.

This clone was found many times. CDR3 amino acids: CASVRDNMNTEAFF. CDR3 DNA, as far as it was read: TGTGCCAGCGTACGGGACAACATGAACACTGAA. J is TRBJ1-1 and V is TRBV7-2; the D gene is possibly TRBD1 (6 bases). The read gets to within 3 residues of the CDR3 end, and the germline J gene fills in the rest. Germline V lookup: CDR1 SGHTA, CDR2 FQGNSA. CDR3 size: 14 residues. Deletions cut 8 bases from V and 0 bases from J, with 13 bases between.

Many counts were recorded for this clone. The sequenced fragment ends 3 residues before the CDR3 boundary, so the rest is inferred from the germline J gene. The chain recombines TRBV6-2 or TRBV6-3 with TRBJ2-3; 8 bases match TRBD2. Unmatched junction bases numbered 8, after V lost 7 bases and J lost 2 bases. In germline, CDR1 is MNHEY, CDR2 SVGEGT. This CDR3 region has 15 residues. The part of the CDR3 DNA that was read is TGTGCCAGCAAGGTGTCGCGGGGGGACACAGATACG. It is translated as CASKVSRGDTDT. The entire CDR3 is CASKVSRGDTDTQYF.

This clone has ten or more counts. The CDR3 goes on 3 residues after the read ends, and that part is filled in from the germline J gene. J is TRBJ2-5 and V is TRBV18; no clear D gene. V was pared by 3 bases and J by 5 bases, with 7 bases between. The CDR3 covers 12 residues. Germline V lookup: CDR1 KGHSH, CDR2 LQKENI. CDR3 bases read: TGTGCCAGCTCACCGTCCGGGGAGACC. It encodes CASSPSGET. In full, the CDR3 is CASSPSGETQYF.

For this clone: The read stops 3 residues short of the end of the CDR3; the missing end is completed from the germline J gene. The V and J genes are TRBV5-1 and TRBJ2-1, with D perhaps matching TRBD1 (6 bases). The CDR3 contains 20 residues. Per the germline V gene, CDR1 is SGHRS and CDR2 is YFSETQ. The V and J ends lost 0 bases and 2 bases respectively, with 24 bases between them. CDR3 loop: CASSLAISGVYLSTYNEQFF. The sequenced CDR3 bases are TGCGCCAGCAGCTTGGCCATTTCAGGGGTTTACCTTAGTACCTACAATGAG.

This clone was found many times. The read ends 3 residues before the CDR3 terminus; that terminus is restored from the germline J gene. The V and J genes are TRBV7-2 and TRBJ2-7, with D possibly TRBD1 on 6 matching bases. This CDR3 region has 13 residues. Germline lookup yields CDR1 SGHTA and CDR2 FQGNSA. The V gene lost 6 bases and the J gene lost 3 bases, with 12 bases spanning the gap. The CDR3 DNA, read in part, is TGTGCCAGCAGTAGGGGACACATCTACGAG. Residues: CASSRGHIYE. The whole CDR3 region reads CASSRGHIYEQYF. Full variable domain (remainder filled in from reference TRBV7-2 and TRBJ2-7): GAGVSQSPSNKVTEKGKDVELRCDPISGHTALYWYRQSLGQGLEFLIYFQGNSAPDKSGLPSDRFSAERTGGSVSTLTIQRTQQEDSAVYLCASSRGHIYEQYFGPGTRLTVT.

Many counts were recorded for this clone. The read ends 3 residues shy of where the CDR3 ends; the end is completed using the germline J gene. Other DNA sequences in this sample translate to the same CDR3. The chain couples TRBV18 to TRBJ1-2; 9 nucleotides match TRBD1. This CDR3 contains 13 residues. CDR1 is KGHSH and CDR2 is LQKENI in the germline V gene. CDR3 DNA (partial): TGTGCCAGCTCACCGGGACAGGGTAGCGGC. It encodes CASSPGQGSG. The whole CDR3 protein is CASSPGQGSGYTF. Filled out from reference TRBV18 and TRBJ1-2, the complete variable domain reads NAGVMQNPRHLVRRRGQEARLRCSPMKGHSHVYWYRQLPEEGLKFMVYLQKENIIDESGMPKERFSAEFPKEGPSILRIQQVVRGDSAAYFCASSPGQGSGYTFGSGTRLTVV.

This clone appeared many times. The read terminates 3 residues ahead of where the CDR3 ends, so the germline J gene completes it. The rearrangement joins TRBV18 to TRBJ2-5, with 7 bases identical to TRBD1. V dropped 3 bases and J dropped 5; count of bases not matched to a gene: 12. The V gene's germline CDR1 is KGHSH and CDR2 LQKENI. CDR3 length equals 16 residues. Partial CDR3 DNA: TGTGCCAGCTCACCGCTAGGGACAGCCAAGGGGGAGACC. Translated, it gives CASSPLGTAKGET. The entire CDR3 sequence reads CASSPLGTAKGETQYF.

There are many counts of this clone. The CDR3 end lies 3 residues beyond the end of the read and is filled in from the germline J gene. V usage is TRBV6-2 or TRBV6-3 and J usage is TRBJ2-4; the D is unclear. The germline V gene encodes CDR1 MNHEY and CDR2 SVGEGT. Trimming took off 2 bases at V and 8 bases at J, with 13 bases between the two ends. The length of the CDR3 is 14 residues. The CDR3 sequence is CASSYATAAHIQYF. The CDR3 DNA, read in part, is TGTGCCAGCAGTTACGCGACCGCAGCGCACATT.

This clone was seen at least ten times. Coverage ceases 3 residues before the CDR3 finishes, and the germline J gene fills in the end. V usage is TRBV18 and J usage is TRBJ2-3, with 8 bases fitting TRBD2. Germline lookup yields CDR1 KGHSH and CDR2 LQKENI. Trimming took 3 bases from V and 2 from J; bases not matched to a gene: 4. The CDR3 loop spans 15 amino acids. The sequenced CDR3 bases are TGTGCCAGCTCACCCCGGGGGGGAGACACAGATACG. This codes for CASSPRGGDTDT. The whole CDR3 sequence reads CASSPRGGDTDTQYF. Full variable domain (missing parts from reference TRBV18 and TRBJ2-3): NAGVMQNPRHLVRRRGQEARLRCSPMKGHSHVYWYRQLPEEGLKFMVYLQKENIIDESGMPKERFSAEFPKEGPSILRIQQVVRGDSAAYFCASSPRGGDTDTQYFGPGTRLTVL.

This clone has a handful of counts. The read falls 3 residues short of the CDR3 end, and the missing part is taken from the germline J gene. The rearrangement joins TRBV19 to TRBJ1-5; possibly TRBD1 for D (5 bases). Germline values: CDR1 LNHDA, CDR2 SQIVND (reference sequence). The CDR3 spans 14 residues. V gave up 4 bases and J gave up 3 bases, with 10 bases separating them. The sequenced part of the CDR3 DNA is TGTGCCAGTAGTACCCGACAGTTCAATCAGCCC. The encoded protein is CASSTRQFNQP. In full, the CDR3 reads CASSTRQFNQPQHF.

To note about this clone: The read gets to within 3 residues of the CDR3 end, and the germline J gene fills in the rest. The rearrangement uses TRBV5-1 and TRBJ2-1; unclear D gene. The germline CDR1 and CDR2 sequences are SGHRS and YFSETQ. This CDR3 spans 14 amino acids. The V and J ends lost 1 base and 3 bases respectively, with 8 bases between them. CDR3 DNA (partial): TGCGCCAGCAGCTTGAGGCAGTACTACAATGAG. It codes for CASSLRQYYNE. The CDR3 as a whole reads CASSLRQYYNEQFF.

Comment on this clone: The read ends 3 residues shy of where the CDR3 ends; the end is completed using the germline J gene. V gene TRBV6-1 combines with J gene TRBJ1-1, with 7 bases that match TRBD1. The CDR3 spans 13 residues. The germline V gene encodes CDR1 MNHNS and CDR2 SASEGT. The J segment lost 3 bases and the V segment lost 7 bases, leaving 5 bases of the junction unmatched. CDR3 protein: CASIEDRYTEAFF. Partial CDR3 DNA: TGTGCCAGCATTGAGGACAGGTACACTGAA.

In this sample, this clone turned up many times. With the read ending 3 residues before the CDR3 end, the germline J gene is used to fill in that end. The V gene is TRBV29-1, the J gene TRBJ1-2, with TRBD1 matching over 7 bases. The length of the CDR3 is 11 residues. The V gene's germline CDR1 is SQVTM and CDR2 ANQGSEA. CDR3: CSVLQGLGYTF. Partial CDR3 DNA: TGCAGCGTTTTACAGGGGCTAGGC.

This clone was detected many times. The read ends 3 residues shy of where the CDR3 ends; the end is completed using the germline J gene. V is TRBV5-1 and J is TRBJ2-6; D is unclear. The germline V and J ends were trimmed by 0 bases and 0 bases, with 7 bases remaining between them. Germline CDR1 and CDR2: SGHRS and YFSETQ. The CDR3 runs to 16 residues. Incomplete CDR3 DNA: TGCGCCAGCAGCTTGGGGCAGATCTCTGGGGCCAACGTC. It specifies CASSLGQISGANV. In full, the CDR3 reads CASSLGQISGANVLTF.

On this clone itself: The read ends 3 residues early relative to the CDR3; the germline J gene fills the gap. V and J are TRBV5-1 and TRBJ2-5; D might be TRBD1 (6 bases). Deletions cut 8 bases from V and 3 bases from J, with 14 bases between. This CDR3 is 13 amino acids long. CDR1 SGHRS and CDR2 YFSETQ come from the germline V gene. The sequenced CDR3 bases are TGCGCCAGTCGGGACACCCTCAAAGAGACC. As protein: CASRDTLKET. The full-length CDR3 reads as CASRDTLKETQYF.

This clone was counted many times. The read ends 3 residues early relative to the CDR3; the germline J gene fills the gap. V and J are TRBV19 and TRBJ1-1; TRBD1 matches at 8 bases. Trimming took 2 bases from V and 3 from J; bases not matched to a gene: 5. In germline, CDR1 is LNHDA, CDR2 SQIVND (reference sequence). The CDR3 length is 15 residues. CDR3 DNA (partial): TGTGCCAGTAGTATACGGCAGGGGGCGGACACTGAA. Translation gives CASSIRQGADTE. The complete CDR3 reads CASSIRQGADTEAFF.

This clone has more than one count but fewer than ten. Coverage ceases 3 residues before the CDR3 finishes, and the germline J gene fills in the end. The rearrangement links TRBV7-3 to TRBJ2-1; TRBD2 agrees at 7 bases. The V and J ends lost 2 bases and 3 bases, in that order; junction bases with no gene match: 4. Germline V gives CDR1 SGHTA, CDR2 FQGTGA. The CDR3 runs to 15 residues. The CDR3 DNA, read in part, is TGTGCCAGCAGCTTAGGGTGGGGGGGCTACAATGAG. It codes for CASSLGWGGYNE. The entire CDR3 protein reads CASSLGWGGYNEQFF.

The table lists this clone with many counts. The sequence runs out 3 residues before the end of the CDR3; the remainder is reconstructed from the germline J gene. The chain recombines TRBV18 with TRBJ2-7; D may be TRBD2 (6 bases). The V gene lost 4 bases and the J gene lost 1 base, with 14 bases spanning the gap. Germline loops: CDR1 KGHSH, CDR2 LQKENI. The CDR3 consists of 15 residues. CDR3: CASSQRGTFSYEQYF. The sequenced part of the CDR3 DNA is TGTGCCAGCTCACAGCGAGGGACTTTTTCCTACGAG.